Below, 9 T cell receptor beta chains from the same sample are listed, as sequenced in a study of blood T cell repertoires in COVID-19. Sequencing used immunoSEQ multiplex PCR; TCRdb keeps in-frame clones, though not all of them. Among 90,000 to 110,000 clones listed, roughly 83% were seen once. Sequencing input: peripheral blood. The receptors come from a woman aged 60-70 years with acute or convalescent COVID-19.

The V gene is TRBV19, the J gene TRBJ1-1; D remains unclear. CDR3 length equals 17 residues. V was trimmed by 5 bases and J by 0 bases, leaving 19 bases between them. Germline V gives CDR1 LNHDA, CDR2 SQIVND (reference sequence). The CDR3 spells CASSWQALSLLNTEAFF. CDR3 DNA sequence: TGTGCCAGTAGTTGGCAGGCCCTCTCCCTTTTGAACACTGAAGCTTTCTTT.

The V call is TRBV24-1, the J call TRBJ1-4; the match to TRBD1 covers 9 bases. The CDR3 is made up of 17 amino acids. The germline gives CDR1 KGHDR, CDR2 SFDVKD. J gave up 6 bases and V 3 bases, and 10 bases lay outside the gene matches. The CDR3 loop reads CATSDNAGTGSYEKLFF. CDR3 bases: TGTGCCACCAGTGATAATGCCGGGACAGGGTCTTATGAAAAACTGTTTTTT.

As DNA, the CDR3 is TGTGCCAGCAGGAGGGCCGCCTCTGGAAACACCATATATTTT. Its translation is CASRRAASGNTIYF. V is TRBV6-5 and J is TRBJ1-3, with D unresolved. Looked up from germline, CDR1 is MNHEY and CDR2 is SVGAGI. Trimming took 6 bases from V and 0 from J, leaving 9 bases between them. CDR3 size: 14 residues.

The chain joins TRBV5-1 to TRBJ2-7; 13 bases agree with TRBD2. Looked up from germline, CDR1 is SGHRS and CDR2 is YFSETQ. This CDR3 is built from 15 residues. J gave up 3 bases and V 4 bases, and 4 bases lay outside the gene matches. In DNA form, the CDR3 reads TGCGCCAGCAGCCGACTAGCGGGGGGTTACTACGAGCAGTACTTC. This codes for CASSRLAGGYYEQYF.

The CDR3 loop is CASSLEGMKFF. CDR3 nucleotide sequence: TGCGCCAGCAGCTTGGAGGGGATGAAGTTCTTC. The chain couples TRBV5-1 to TRBJ2-1; tentatively, D is TRBD1 (5 bases). CDR3 length: 11 amino acids. CDR1 and CDR2 (germline): SGHRS, YFSETQ. V lost 0 bases and J 14 bases, leaving 9 bases between the germline ends. Filled out from reference TRBV5-1 and TRBJ2-1, the complete variable domain reads KAGVTQTPRYLIKTRGQQVTLSCSPISGHRSVSWYQQTPGQGLQFLFEYFSETQRNKGNFPGRFSGRQFSNSRSEMNVSTLELGDSALYLCASSLEGMKFFGPGTRLTVL.

The J gene is TRBJ2-1, the V gene TRBV3-1 (or the pseudogene TRBV3-2); maybe TRBD2 (5 bases). The CDR3 covers 18 residues. The germline V and J ends were trimmed by 3 bases and 4 bases, with 22 bases remaining between them. Germline V gives CDR1 LGHDT, CDR2 YNNKEL (reference sequence). The CDR3 region is CASSHEAPMSGPYNEQFF. DNA of the CDR3: TGTGCCAGCAGCCATGAGGCGCCGATGAGCGGACCATACAATGAGCAGTTCTTC.

This rearrangement joins TRBV18 to TRBJ1-1; D gene ambiguous. Germline loops: CDR1 KGHSH, CDR2 LQKENI. The CDR3 covers 15 residues. The V end lost 6 bases, the J end lost 3 bases, and 17 bases lay between the germline ends. CDR3 nucleotides: TGTGCCAGCTCCCCATCCCCTTCCGGGGACACTGAAGCTTTCTTT. Its protein is CASSPSPSGDTEAFF.

The genes are TRBV7-8 and TRBJ2-1; tentative D call: TRBD2 (5 bases). Germline loops: CDR1 SGHVS, CDR2 FQNEAQ. This CDR3 contains 15 residues. V lost 5 bases, J lost 8 bases, and 19 bases lay in between. CDR3 sequence (DNA): TGTGCCAGCAGCAGGCCGGGGTCTCGGACCGATGAGCAGTTCTTC. Translating gives CASSRPGSRTDEQFF.

This chain joins TRBV30 and TRBJ2-7; D uncertain. The CDR3 covers 12 residues. V was cut by 3 bases and J by 2 bases, with 8 bases left in between. Germline values: CDR1 GTSNPN, CDR2 SVGIG (reference sequence). This chain's CDR3 is CAWSGIPYEQYF. The CDR3 DNA follows: TGTGCCTGGAGCGGTATTCCCTACGAGCAGTACTTC.